A single sample is the source of the 30 T cell receptor beta chains below, sequenced in a study of blood T cell repertoires in COVID-19. Sequencing was performed with immunoSEQ multiplex PCR; in TCRdb, only in-frame clones are kept and a portion is missing. The sample shows around 20,000 clones, 80% to 90% of them seen only once. The sequencing sample was made of peripheral blood. These receptors were collected from a human donor with active COVID-19. The donor label of this sample is uncertain.

The chain is built from TRBV7-2 and TRBJ1-2; 7 nucleotides line up with TRBD1. The J segment lost 8 bases and the V segment lost 6 bases, leaving 6 bases of the junction unmatched. Germline lookup yields CDR1 SGHTA and CDR2 FQGNSA. CDR3 length equals 12 residues. CDR3 sequence (DNA): TGTGCCAGCAGGACAGGGAGTAGAGGCTACACCTTC. Translating gives CASRTGSRGYTF.

The V call is TRBV13, the J call TRBJ2-7; 10 bases map to TRBD2. CDR1 PRHDT and CDR2 FYEKMQ come from the germline V gene (reference sequence). CDR3 size: 16 residues. The J segment lost 3 bases and the V segment lost 5 bases, leaving 10 bases of the junction unmatched. The CDR3 sequence is CASSPWASGSNYEQYF. The CDR3 DNA sequence: TGTGCCAGCAGCCCCTGGGCTAGCGGGAGTAACTACGAGCAGTACTTC. Full variable domain (outside the CDR3, taken from reference TRBV13 and TRBJ2-7): AAGVIQSPRHLIKEKRETATLKCYPIPRHDTVYWYQQGPGQDPQFLISFYEKMQSDKGSIPDRFSAQQFSDYHSELNMSSLELGDSALYFCASSPWASGSNYEQYFGPGTRLTVT.

V and J are TRBV12-3 or TRBV12-4 and TRBJ2-7; TRBD2 might be the D (6 bases). CDR3 length equals 13 residues. V was clipped by 6 bases and J by 7 bases, with 16 bases between them. The CDR3, as DNA: TGTGCCAGCAGGATGTCTAGCGCGGGTGAGCAGTACTTC. It specifies CASRMSSAGEQYF.

The J gene is TRBJ2-7, the V gene TRBV9; TRBD2 agrees at 8 bases. Losses at the gene ends were 0 bases for V and 2 bases for J; bases not matched to a gene: 4. The CDR3 sequence is 15 residues long. Per the germline V gene, CDR1 is SGDLS and CDR2 is YYNGEE. The CDR3: CASSVVAGGTYEQYF. The CDR3 DNA follows: TGTGCCAGCAGCGTAGTCGCGGGGGGAACCTACGAGCAGTACTTC.

This clone was seen a single time. V and J are TRBV5-4 and TRBJ2-7; D might be TRBD1 (7 bases). The CDR3 is 16 residues long. Germline V gene sequence: CDR1 SGHNT, CDR2 YYREEE (reference sequence). Trimming took off 4 bases at V and 2 bases at J, with 19 bases between the two ends. CDR3 DNA: TGTGCCAGCAGCCCAGGGGGGAGTTGGGGCCCCTACGAGCAGTACTTC. This sequence encodes CASSPGGSWGPYEQYF.

The chain couples TRBV5-6 to TRBJ2-3; D might be TRBD2 (5 bases). Trimming removed 0 bases from V and 6 bases from J, with 14 bases in between. The CDR3 extends over 15 amino acids. Per the germline V gene, CDR1 is SGHDT and CDR2 is YYEEEE. The DNA for the CDR3 is TGTGCCAGCAGCTTGGACCGGAGGATGAGGGATACGCAGTATTTT. As protein: CASSLDRRMRDTQYF.

This chain's CDR3 is CASSSGVADGNTIYF. In DNA, the CDR3 is TGTGCCAGCAGCTCGGGGGTGGCGGACGGAAACACCATATATTTT. The chain recombines TRBV11-3 with TRBJ1-3; tentatively, D is TRBD1 (5 bases). The V end was cut by 4 bases, the J end by 4 bases, with 14 bases between. The V gene's germline CDR1 is SGHNT and CDR2 YENEEA. The CDR3 is 15 residues long.

V and J are TRBV29-1 and TRBJ2-3; 7 bases are shared with TRBD1. Germline CDR1 and CDR2: SQVTM and ANQGSEA. V lost 5 bases to trimming and J lost 0 bases; unmatched junction nucleotides: 5. The CDR3 spans 14 residues. Here the CDR3 reads CSVQGTASTDTQYF. CDR3 nucleotide sequence: TGCAGCGTTCAAGGGACAGCAAGCACAGATACGCAGTATTTT.

The V and J genes are TRBV30 and TRBJ1-1; a possible D gene is TRBD1 (5 bases). V was cut by 2 bases and J by 2 bases, with 9 bases left in between. Germline V gene data show CDR1 as GTSNPN and CDR2 as SVGIG (reference sequence). The CDR3 runs 13 residues. CDR3 DNA: TGTGCCTGGAGTAGCGGGGCCAACACTGAAGCTTTCTTT. Translation: CAWSSGANTEAFF. The variable domain in full, completed from reference TRBV30 and TRBJ1-1, reads SQTIHQWPATLVQPVGSPLSLECTVEGTSNPNLYWYRQAAGRGLQLLFYSVGIGQISSEVPQNLSASRPQDRQFILSSKKLLLSDSGFYLCAWSSGANTEAFFGQGTRLTVV.

The CDR3, as DNA: TGCGCCAGCAGGACCACAGGGTATTTCACTGAAGCTTTCTTT. It is translated as CASRTTGYFTEAFF. This chain connects TRBV10-1 to TRBJ1-1, with D possibly being TRBD1 (6 bases). Germline V gene data show CDR1 as WNHNN and CDR2 as SYGVQD (reference sequence). This CDR3 has 14 amino acids. Trimming left V 6 bases short and J 4 bases short, with 15 bases between.

V and J are TRBV11-2 and TRBJ1-2; TRBD1 matches 7 bases. Looked up from germline, CDR1 is SGHAT and CDR2 is FQNNGV. The trim removed 0 bases at V and 4 bases at J, leaving 2 bases unmatched. This CDR3 has 14 amino acids. The CDR3 region is CASSLDQGVYGYTF. DNA of the CDR3: TGTGCCAGCAGCTTAGATCAGGGGGTCTATGGCTACACCTTC.

This clone has a handful of counts. The chain combines TRBV28 with TRBJ2-2; the D is unclear. CDR3 length: 12 amino acids. V gave up 3 bases and J gave up 6 bases, with 5 bases separating them. Germline lookup yields CDR1 MDHEN and CDR2 SYDVKM. The CDR3 protein is CASSFPAGELFF. CDR3 coding DNA: TGTGCCAGCAGTTTTCCCGCCGGGGAGCTGTTTTTT.

This sequence joins TRBV11-1 and TRBJ1-2; D is uncertain. Trimming shortened V by 3 bases and J by 2 bases, and 13 bases separated the two germline ends. The CDR3 is 15 residues long. Per germline, CDR1 SGHAT and CDR2 FQDESV (reference sequence). CDR3 DNA: TGTGCCAGCAGCTTTGGACTAACGGAAAACTATGGCTACACCTTC. It codes for CASSFGLTENYGYTF.

The CDR3 spells CSVPGLAGSYNEQFF. The CDR3 region has the DNA TGCAGCGTGCCAGGACTAGCGGGAAGCTACAATGAGCAGTTCTTC. V usage is TRBV29-1 and J usage is TRBJ2-1, with 12 bases aligning to TRBD2. This CDR3 is built from 15 residues. After removal of 6 bases from V and 3 bases from J, the junction contained 6 bases not matched to a gene. Germline lookup yields CDR1 SQVTM and CDR2 ANQGSEA.

The V call is TRBV12-5, the J call TRBJ2-2; TRBD1 aligns across 7 bases. The CDR3 has 15 amino acids. Germline assignment: CDR1 LGHNT and CDR2 FRNRAP. J was trimmed by 5 bases and V by 7 bases; bases with no gene match: 10. The CDR3 sequence: CASALGQLRTGELFF. For the CDR3, the DNA is TGTGCTAGTGCCCTGGGACAGCTAAGAACCGGGGAGCTGTTTTTT.

V gene TRBV12-3 or TRBV12-4 combines with J gene TRBJ1-4, with a tentative D call TRBD1 (5 bases). This CDR3 region has 13 residues. Trimming left V 7 bases short and J 8 bases short, with 14 bases between. CDR3: CASTFPAGEKLFF. CDR3 DNA: TGTGCCAGCACTTTCCCGGCAGGGGAAAAACTGTTTTTT.

This clone was observed once. The rearrangement uses TRBV5-6 and TRBJ2-2, with TRBD2 matching 12 bases. J gave up 1 base and V 5 bases, and 9 bases lay outside the gene matches. Germline CDR1 reads SGHDT; CDR2 reads YYEEEE. This CDR3 contains 18 residues. In DNA, the CDR3 is TGTGCCAGCAGTCGGGGATGGACTAGCGGGATGAACACCGGGGAGCTGTTTTTT. Translation: CASSRGWTSGMNTGELFF.

The chain links TRBV4-1 to TRBJ2-7; 8 nucleotides agree with TRBD1. This CDR3 has 14 amino acids. V lost 5 bases to trimming and J lost 5 bases; unmatched junction nucleotides: 8. Per the germline V gene, CDR1 is MGHRA and CDR2 is YSYEKL. The CDR3 loop reads CASSSAGQGNEQYF. For the CDR3, the DNA is TGCGCCAGCAGCTCTGCCGGACAGGGCAACGAGCAGTACTTC.

The chain recombines TRBV7-9 with TRBJ1-1, with D possibly matching TRBD1 (5 bases). Germline V gene sequence: CDR1 SEHNR, CDR2 FQNEAQ (reference sequence). Trimming shortened V by 5 bases and J by 3 bases, and 10 bases separated the two germline ends. This CDR3 is 13 amino acids long. The CDR3: CASSPGGYTEAFF. The CDR3 DNA sequence: TGTGCCAGCAGCCCGGGGGGATACACTGAAGCTTTCTTT. The complete variable domain, with remaining parts taken from reference TRBV7-9 and TRBJ1-1, reads DTGVSQNPRHKITKRGQNVTFRCDPISEHNRLYWYRQTLGQGPEFLTYFQNEAQLEKSRLLSDRFSAERPKGSFSTLEIQRTEQGDSAMYLCASSPGGYTEAFFGQGTRLTVV.

The J gene is TRBJ2-7, the V gene TRBV27, with a possible D match to TRBD2 (6 bases). CDR1 is MNHEY, CDR2 SMNVEV, per germline (reference sequence). V was trimmed by 4 bases and J by 1 base, leaving 17 bases between them. The CDR3 covers 16 residues. This chain's CDR3 is CASSWSGSRRSYEQYF. CDR3 coding DNA: TGTGCCAGCAGTTGGTCCGGGAGCCGACGATCCTACGAGCAGTACTTC.

This clone appeared once. This rearrangement joins TRBV28 to TRBJ1-2; perhaps TRBD1 as D (5 bases). CDR3 length: 14 amino acids. V dropped 7 bases and J dropped 2 bases, with 14 bases sitting between them. Germline V gene sequence: CDR1 MDHEN, CDR2 SYDVKM. The CDR3 sequence is CASTMGGGNYGYTF. As DNA, the CDR3 is TGTGCCAGCACGATGGGGGGGGGAAACTATGGCTACACCTTC.

The CDR3 spells CASRPTGVNEQFF. The CDR3 nucleotides read TGCGCCAGCAGGCCGACAGGGGTCAATGAGCAGTTCTTC. The chain carries TRBV10-1 and TRBJ2-1, with TRBD1 matching over 8 bases. Per the germline V gene, CDR1 is WNHNN and CDR2 is SYGVQD (reference sequence). Losses at the gene ends were 6 bases for V and 6 bases for J; bases not matched to a gene: 4. The CDR3 length is 13 residues.

A single count supports this clone. The chain is built from TRBV10-1 and TRBJ1-4; D is unclear. The V end was cut by 2 bases, the J end by 7 bases, with 11 bases between. The CDR3 consists of 14 residues. Germline V gene sequence: CDR1 WNHNN, CDR2 SYGVQD (reference sequence). The CDR3 DNA follows: TGCGCCAGCAGTGAGAATACTGCAGGTGAAAAACTGTTTTTT. Translation: CASSENTAGEKLFF.

The V gene is TRBV4-2, the J gene TRBJ2-3; TRBD2 is a possible D gene (6 bases). The V gene lost 4 bases and the J gene lost 3 bases, with 14 bases spanning the gap. The CDR3 is made up of 15 amino acids. The germline V gene encodes CDR1 LGHNA and CDR2 YNFKEQ. Here the CDR3 reads CASSPGTLRTDTQYF. CDR3 coding DNA: TGTGCCAGCAGCCCGGGGACTTTGCGGACAGATACGCAGTATTTT.

The V gene is TRBV2, the J gene TRBJ1-5, with D perhaps matching TRBD1 (5 bases). The V gene lost 6 bases and the J gene lost 6 bases, with 18 bases spanning the gap. The V gene's germline CDR1 is SNHLY and CDR2 FYNNEI. This CDR3 contains 15 residues. The CDR3 protein is CASSPTGQVSQPQHF. The CDR3 nucleotides read TGTGCCAGCAGCCCAACAGGTCAGGTTAGTCAGCCCCAGCATTTT.

This clone was counted once. The rearrangement uses TRBV11-2 and TRBJ2-3; TRBD2 matches at 8 bases. CDR1 SGHAT and CDR2 FQNNGV come from the germline V gene. J lost 5 bases, V lost 1 base, and 8 bases had no gene match. The CDR3 contains 16 residues. The CDR3 region has the DNA TGTGCCAGCAGCTTAGGGCGGGGGGCGTTCCTAGATACGCAGTATTTT. The encoded protein is CASSLGRGAFLDTQYF. Complete variable domain (other parts from reference TRBV11-2 and TRBJ2-3): EAGVAQSPRYKIIEKRQSVAFWCNPISGHATLYWYQQILGQGPKLLIQFQNNGVVDDSQLPKDRFSAERLKGVDSTLKIQPAKLEDSAVYLCASSLGRGAFLDTQYFGPGTRLTVL.

The rearrangement uses TRBV5-4 and TRBJ2-5; tentatively, D is TRBD2 (5 bases). V lost 5 bases, J lost 4 bases, and 15 bases lay in between. The CDR3 has 14 amino acids. The V gene's germline CDR1 is SGHNT and CDR2 YYREEE (reference sequence). DNA of the CDR3: TGTGCCAGCAGACTCTCGGGGATGGGAGAGACCCAGTACTTC. Translation: CASRLSGMGETQYF.

The chain has TRBV28 and TRBJ1-3; TRBD1 aligns across 8 bases. The CDR3 is made up of 18 amino acids. Germline V gives CDR1 MDHEN, CDR2 SYDVKM. Germline trimming cut 5 bases from V and 4 bases from J; bases unmatched to any gene: 16. DNA for the CDR3: TGTGCCAGCAGTCTCCTAACCCTCCAGGGGGCGCGAGGAAACACCATATATTTT. This sequence encodes CASSLLTLQGARGNTIYF.

The V and J genes are TRBV6-5 and TRBJ1-5; no definite D call. The CDR3 sequence is 14 residues long. The ends were cut back, 8 bases at V and 3 bases at J, with 14 bases in the middle. In germline, CDR1 is MNHEY, CDR2 SVGAGI. Written as DNA, the CDR3 is TGTGCCAGCGCCTACGCAGGCCCCAATCAGCCCCAGCATTTT. Its protein product is CASAYAGPNQPQHF.

The chain recombines TRBV19 with TRBJ1-6; D possibly corresponds to TRBD1 (5 bases). The CDR3 totals 13 residues. Germline CDR1 is LNHDA and CDR2 is SQIVND (reference sequence). The V gene lost 8 bases and the J gene lost 9 bases, with 14 bases spanning the gap. This CDR3 is CASRSDTPSPLHF. CDR3 coding DNA: TGTGCCAGTCGCTCGGACACACCTTCACCCCTCCACTTT.